What follows are 3 T cell receptor beta chains derived from one specimen sequenced in a study of CD8 T cells in ankylosing spondylitis. TCRdb called the 5' RACE reads again in MiXCR, with one record for every CDR3 protein. The profile shows 85,000 to 90,000 distinct CDR3 sequences, around 26% of them singletons. The sample comprised blood, either unsorted or a sorted T cell fraction (not recorded which). These receptors were taken from a male donor with ankylosing spondylitis or in good health (not recorded which).

This clonotype has a handful of counts. The chain joins TRBV20-1 to TRBJ2-7, with D possibly TRBD1 on 6 matching bases. The CDR3 extends over 13 amino acids. The germline CDR1 and CDR2 sequences are DFQATT and SNEGSKA (reference sequence). Deletions cut 5 bases from V and 9 bases from J, with 20 bases between. The CDR3 is CSADIGGPGGQYF. The DNA of the CDR3 is TGCAGTGCTGACATAGGGGGACCCGGAGGGCAGTACTTC.

The rearrangement links TRBV12-3 or TRBV12-4 to TRBJ2-5; 9 nucleotides match TRBD2. The CDR3 is made up of 13 amino acids. Trimming at V came to 5 bases and at J to 4 bases, leaving 2 bases not matched to a gene. The CDR3 reads CASSTGLAETQYF. The DNA for the CDR3 is TGTGCCAGCAGTACGGGACTAGCAGAGACCCAGTACTTC.

The V call is TRBV5-1, the J call TRBJ2-7, with 8 nucleotides matching TRBD1. The CDR3 is 14 amino acids. V lost 5 bases, J lost 4 bases, and 8 bases stayed unmatched. The germline V gene has CDR1 SGHRS and CDR2 YFSETQ. CDR3 bases: TGCGCCAGCAGTGACAGGGGAATTGTGTACGAGCAGTACTTC. Amino acids: CASSDRGIVYEQYF. The full variable domain, rest sourced from reference TRBV5-1 and TRBJ2-7, is KAGVTQTPRYLIKTRGQQVTLSCSPISGHRSVSWYQQTPGQGLQFLFEYFSETQRNKGNFPGRFSGRQFSNSRSEMNVSTLELGDSALYLCASSDRGIVYEQYFGPGTRLTVT.